This TCR beta chain originates from a study of immune evolution from preneoplasia to lung adenocarcinoma. Patient tissue came from resections in Japan or China, 2014–2017. Each case's diagnosis was confirmed by two pathologists on H&E. The table came from immunoSEQ multiplex PCR; TCRdb's copy has only in-frame clones and leaves some out. Of a few thousand clones in the sample, 79% were seen once. As for this clone: Its specificity is unknown.

Points from the study as a whole: Top clone frequencies peaked in normal lung, apparently declining through invasive adenocarcinoma. Clonality was highest in normal lung, lower in later-stage lesions apparently.

The TCR sequence derives from a person aged 55 to 79 with lung adenocarcinoma. Sequencing was done on a sample of FFPE adjacent normal lung tissue.

The CDR3 sequence: CASSPISSTGELFF. The CDR3 DNA follows: TGTGCCAGCTCACCAATCTCTTCCACCGGGGAGCTGTTTTTT. This chain uses TRBV18 with TRBJ2-2; D gene uncertain. Germline CDR1 and CDR2: KGHSH and LQKENI. The CDR3 is 14 amino acids. V was pared by 2 bases and J by 4 bases, with 8 bases between.